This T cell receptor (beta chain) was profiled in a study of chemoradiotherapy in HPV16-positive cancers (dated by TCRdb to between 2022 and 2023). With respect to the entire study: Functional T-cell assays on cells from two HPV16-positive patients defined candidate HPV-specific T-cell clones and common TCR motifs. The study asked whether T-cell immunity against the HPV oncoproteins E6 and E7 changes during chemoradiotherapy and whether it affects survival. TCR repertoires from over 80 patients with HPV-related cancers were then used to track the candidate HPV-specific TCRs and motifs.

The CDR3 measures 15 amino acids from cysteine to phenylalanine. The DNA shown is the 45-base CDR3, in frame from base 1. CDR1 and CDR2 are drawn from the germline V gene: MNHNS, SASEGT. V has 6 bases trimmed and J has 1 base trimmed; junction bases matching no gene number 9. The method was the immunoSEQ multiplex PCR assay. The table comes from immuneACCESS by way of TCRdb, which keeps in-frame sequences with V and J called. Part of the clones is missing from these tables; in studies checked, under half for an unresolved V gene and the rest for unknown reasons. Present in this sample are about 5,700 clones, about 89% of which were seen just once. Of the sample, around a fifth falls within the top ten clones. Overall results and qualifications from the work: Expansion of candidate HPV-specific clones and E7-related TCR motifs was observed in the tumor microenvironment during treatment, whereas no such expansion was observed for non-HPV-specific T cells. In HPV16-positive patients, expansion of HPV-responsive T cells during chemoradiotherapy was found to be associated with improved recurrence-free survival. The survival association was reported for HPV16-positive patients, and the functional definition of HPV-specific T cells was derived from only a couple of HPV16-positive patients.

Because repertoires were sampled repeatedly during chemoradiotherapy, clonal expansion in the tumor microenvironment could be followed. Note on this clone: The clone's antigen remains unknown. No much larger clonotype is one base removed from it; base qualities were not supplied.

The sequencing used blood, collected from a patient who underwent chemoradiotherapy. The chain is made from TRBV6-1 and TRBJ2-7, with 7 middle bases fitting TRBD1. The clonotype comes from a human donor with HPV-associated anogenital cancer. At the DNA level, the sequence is TGTGCCAGCAGGAACCCGGGACAGCGATCCTACGAGCAGTACTTC. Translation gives CASRNPGQRSYEQYF.